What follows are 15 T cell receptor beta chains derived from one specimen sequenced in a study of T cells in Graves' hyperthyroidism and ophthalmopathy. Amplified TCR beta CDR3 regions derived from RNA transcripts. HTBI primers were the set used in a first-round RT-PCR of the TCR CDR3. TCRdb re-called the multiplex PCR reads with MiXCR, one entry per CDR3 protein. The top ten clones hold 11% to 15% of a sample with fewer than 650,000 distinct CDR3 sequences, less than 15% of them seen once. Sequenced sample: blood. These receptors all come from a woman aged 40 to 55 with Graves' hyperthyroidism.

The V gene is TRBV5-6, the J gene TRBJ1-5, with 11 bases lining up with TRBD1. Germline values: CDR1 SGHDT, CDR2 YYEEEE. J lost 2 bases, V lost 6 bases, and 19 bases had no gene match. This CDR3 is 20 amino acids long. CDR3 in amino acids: CASNRSLAGQGDFRNQPQHF. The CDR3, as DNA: TGTGCCAGCAACCGAAGCTTAGCGGGACAGGGGGATTTTCGCAATCAGCCCCAGCATTTT.

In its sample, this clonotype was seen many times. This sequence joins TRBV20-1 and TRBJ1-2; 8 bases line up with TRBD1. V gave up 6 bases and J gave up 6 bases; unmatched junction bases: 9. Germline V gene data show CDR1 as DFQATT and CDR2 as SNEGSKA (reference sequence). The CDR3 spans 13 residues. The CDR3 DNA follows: TGCAGTGCAAAGCGGGGACAGGAGGATGGCTACACCTTC. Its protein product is CSAKRGQEDGYTF.

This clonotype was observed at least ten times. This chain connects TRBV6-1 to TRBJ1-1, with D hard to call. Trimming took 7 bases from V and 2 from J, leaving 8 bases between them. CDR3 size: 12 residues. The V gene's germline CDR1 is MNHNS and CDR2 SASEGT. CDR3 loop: CASTHYNTEAFF. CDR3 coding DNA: TGTGCCAGCACCCACTATAACACTGAAGCTTTCTTT.

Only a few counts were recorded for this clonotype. The CDR3 coding sequence is TGTGCCACCAGCAGGCGGGAAGAATTCGGGGAGCTGTTTTTT. It specifies CATSRREEFGELFF. The chain joins TRBV15 to TRBJ2-2, with D maybe TRBD2 (6 bases). Trimming took 3 bases from V and 7 from J, leaving 12 bases between them. From germline, CDR1 is LNHNV and CDR2 YYDKDF (reference sequence). This CDR3 contains 14 residues.

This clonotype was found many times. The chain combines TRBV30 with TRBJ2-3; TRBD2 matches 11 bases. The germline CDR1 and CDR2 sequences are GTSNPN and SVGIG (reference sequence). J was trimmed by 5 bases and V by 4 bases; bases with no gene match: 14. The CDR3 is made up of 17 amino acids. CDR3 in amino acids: CAWIPRTSGSVIDTQYF. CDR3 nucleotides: TGTGCCTGGATCCCCCGTACTAGCGGGAGTGTAATAGATACGCAGTATTTT. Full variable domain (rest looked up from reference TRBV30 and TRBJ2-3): SQTIHQWPATLVQPVGSPLSLECTVEGTSNPNLYWYRQAAGRGLQLLFYSVGIGQISSEVPQNLSASRPQDRQFILSSKKLLLSDSGFYLCAWIPRTSGSVIDTQYFGPGTRLTVL.

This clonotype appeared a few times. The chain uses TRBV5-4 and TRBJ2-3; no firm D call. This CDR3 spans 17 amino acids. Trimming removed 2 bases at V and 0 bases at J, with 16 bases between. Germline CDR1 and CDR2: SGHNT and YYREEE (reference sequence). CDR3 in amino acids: CASSFTPVLISTDTQYF. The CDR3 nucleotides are TGTGCCAGCAGCTTCACCCCCGTCCTAATAAGCACAGATACGCAGTATTTT.

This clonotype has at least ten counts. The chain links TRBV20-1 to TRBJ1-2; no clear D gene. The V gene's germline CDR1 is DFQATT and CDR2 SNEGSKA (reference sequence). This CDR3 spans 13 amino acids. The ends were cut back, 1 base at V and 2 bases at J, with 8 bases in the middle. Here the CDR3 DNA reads TGCAGTGCTAGAGTAGCGGGGAACTATGGCTACACCTTC. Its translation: CSARVAGNYGYTF.

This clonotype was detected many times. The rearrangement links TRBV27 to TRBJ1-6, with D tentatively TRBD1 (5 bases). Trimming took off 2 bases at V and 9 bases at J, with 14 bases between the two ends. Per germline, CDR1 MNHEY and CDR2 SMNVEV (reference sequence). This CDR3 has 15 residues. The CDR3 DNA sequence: TGTGCCAGCAGTTTAGGGGGAGGGTTCAGTTCACCCCTCCACTTT. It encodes CASSLGGGFSSPLHF.

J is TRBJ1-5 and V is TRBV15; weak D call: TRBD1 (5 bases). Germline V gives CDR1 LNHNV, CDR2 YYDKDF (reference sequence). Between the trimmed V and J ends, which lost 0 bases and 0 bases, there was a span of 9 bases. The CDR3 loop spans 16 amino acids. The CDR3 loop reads CATSREGVNSNQPQHF. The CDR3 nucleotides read TGTGCCACCAGCAGAGAAGGGGTAAATAGCAATCAGCCCCAGCATTTT. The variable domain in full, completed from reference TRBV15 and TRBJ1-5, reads DAMVIQNPRYQVTQFGKPVTLSCSQTLNHNVMYWYQQKSSQAPKLLFHYYDKDFNNEADTPDNFQSRRPNTSFCFLDIRSPGLGDTAMYLCATSREGVNSNQPQHFGDGTRLSIL.

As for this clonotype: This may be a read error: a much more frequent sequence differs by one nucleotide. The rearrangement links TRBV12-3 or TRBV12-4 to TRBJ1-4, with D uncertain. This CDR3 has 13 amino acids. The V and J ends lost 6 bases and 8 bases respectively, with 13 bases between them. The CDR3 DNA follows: TGTGCCAGCAGCCCCGGGTCATGGGAAAAACTGTTTTTT. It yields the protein CASSPGSWEKLFF.

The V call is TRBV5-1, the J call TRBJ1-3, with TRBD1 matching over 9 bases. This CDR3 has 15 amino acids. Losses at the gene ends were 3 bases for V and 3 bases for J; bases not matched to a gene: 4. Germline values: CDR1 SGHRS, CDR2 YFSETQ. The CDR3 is CASSSSDRGGNTIYF. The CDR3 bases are TGCGCCAGCAGCTCCTCGGACAGGGGTGGAAACACCATATATTTT.

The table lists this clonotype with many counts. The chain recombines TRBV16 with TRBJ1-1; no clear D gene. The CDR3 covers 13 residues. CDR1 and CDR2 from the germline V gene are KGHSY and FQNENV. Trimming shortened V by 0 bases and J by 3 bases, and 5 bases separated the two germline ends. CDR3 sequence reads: CASSQSPDTEAFF. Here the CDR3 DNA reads TGTGCCAGCAGCCAATCCCCTGACACTGAAGCTTTCTTT.

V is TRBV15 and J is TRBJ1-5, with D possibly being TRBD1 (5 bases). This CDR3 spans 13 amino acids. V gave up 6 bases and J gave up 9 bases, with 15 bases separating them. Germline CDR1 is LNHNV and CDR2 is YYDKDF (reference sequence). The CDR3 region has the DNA TGTGCCACCAGTGACAGAGACTTTGGGCCCCAGCATTTT. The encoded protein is CATSDRDFGPQHF.

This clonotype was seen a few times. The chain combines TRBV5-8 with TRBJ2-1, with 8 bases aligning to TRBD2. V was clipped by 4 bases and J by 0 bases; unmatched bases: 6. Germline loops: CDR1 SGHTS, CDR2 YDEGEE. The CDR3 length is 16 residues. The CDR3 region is CASSLTSADSYNEQFF. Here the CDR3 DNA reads TGTGCCAGCAGCCTGACTAGCGCCGACTCCTACAATGAGCAGTTCTTC.

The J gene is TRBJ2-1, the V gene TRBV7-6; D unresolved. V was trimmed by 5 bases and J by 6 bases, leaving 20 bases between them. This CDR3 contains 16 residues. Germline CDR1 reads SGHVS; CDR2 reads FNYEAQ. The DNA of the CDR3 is TGTGCCAGCAGCCAAGACTGGGCTCTAGTCAGCAATGAGCAGTTCTTC. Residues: CASSQDWALVSNEQFF.